A single sample gave rise to the 8 T cell receptor beta chains below, sequenced in a study of shared clonotypes between healthy human individuals. Libraries were prepared by immunoSEQ multiplex PCR; TCRdb keeps only in-frame clonotypes and omits some of them. This sample has 1.4 million or so clones, with just under 99% found just once. The sequencing input was naive CD4+ T cells sorted from blood. This sample's subset: CD45RA+ positively selected. The origin of the receptors is a young man in good health.

J is TRBJ2-1 and V is TRBV11-2, with TRBD2 identical over 9 bases. Germline CDR1 reads SGHAT; CDR2 reads FQNNGV. The CDR3 is 17 amino acids. The junction had 16 bases not matched to a gene; V was cut back by 5 bases and J by 8 bases. The CDR3: CASSRVGASGKFDEQFF. The CDR3 DNA sequence: TGTGCCAGCAGCCGGGTTGGTGCTAGCGGGAAGTTTGATGAGCAGTTCTTC.

The rearrangement links TRBV28 to TRBJ2-7, with 13 bases identical to TRBD2. The germline V gene encodes CDR1 MDHEN and CDR2 SYDVKM. CDR3 length equals 15 residues. After removal of 7 bases from V and 3 bases from J, the junction contained 6 bases not matched to a gene. CDR3: CASTFGTSGIYEQYF. In DNA, the CDR3 is TGTGCCAGCACCTTCGGGACTAGCGGGATCTACGAGCAGTACTTC.

The CDR3 sequence: CASSPLSTEEKLFF. The CDR3 coding sequence is TGTGCCAGCTCACCATTGTCCACAGAGGAAAAACTGTTTTTT. The chain recombines TRBV18 with TRBJ1-4; no clear D gene. The V end was cut by 2 bases, the J end by 8 bases, with 12 bases between. The CDR3 runs to 14 residues. Germline V lookup: CDR1 KGHSH, CDR2 LQKENI.

The chain employs TRBV7-9 and TRBJ1-2, with unresolved D. V was cut by 6 bases and J by 10 bases, with 21 bases left in between. Looked up from germline, CDR1 is SEHNR and CDR2 is FQNEAQ (reference sequence). The length of the CDR3 is 14 residues. This CDR3 reads CASRLPDTVGDYTF. CDR3 sequence (DNA): TGTGCCAGCAGGCTTCCGGATACCGTCGGCGACTACACCTTC.

CDR3 amino acids: CASSLDQGPSSYEQYF. As DNA, the CDR3 is TGTGCCAGCAGCTTGGATCAGGGTCCCAGCTCCTACGAGCAGTACTTC. The rearrangement joins TRBV5-4 to TRBJ2-7; D might be TRBD1 (5 bases). V dropped 0 bases and J dropped 0 bases, with 13 bases sitting between them. Germline-derived CDR1 and CDR2 are SGHNT and YYREEE (reference sequence). The CDR3 loop spans 16 amino acids.

V and J are TRBV7-9 and TRBJ2-5, with TRBD2 identical over 11 bases. CDR1 is SEHNR, CDR2 FQNEAQ, per germline (reference sequence). J gave up 4 bases and V 2 bases, and 6 bases lay outside the gene matches. CDR3 size: 16 residues. The CDR3 is CASSLLAGGRGETQYF. As DNA, the CDR3 is TGTGCCAGCAGCTTACTAGCGGGAGGCCGCGGAGAGACCCAGTACTTC.

In this sample, this clone turned up once. The V call is TRBV5-1, the J call TRBJ2-7; 9 positions agree with TRBD1. Germline V gene lookup returns CDR1 SGHRS and CDR2 YFSETQ. The ends lost 0 bases at V and 6 bases at J; junction bases unmatched: 10. The CDR3 loop spans 16 amino acids. The CDR3 DNA sequence: TGCGCCAGCAGCTTGGATTCGGGACAGGGCACCAGCGAGCAGTACTTC. It encodes CASSLDSGQGTSEQYF.

This chain joins TRBV19 and TRBJ2-2, with TRBD1 as a possible D gene (6 bases). V lost 7 bases and J 5 bases, leaving 23 bases between the germline ends. CDR3 length equals 17 residues. Germline V lookup: CDR1 LNHDA, CDR2 SQIVND (reference sequence). CDR3 sequence: CASTGPQGWSVTGELFF. The CDR3 DNA sequence: TGTGCCAGTACCGGGCCACAGGGCTGGTCAGTTACCGGGGAGCTGTTTTTT.